This is a list of T cell receptor beta chains from one sample in a study of T cells in Graves' hyperthyroidism and ophthalmopathy. TCRdb reprocessed the multiplex PCR reads via MiXCR and lists one record per CDR3 protein. The data contain hundreds of thousands of distinct CDR3 sequences, roughly 20% of them seen just once; the ten biggest clones take up around 64%. Sequencing was performed on blood. These receptors originate from a man aged 25-45 years with Graves' ophthalmopathy. CDR3s include the opening cysteine and the closing phenylalanine or tryptophan. A D gene is named only where the DNA matches it firmly. Where a row states a size, it is once, few, many or the class of an expanded clone; other rows omit it.

TRBJ2-1 TRBV5-1 few TRBD2 CASRLAGREQFF TGCGCCAGCAGGCTAGCGGGACGGGAGCAGTTCTTC
TRBJ2-6 TRBV11-1 - - CASSIRSSGANVLTF TGTGCCAGCAGCATCAGGTCCTCTGGGGCCAACGTCCTGACTTTC
TRBJ1-1 TRBV12-3/TRBV12-4 many TRBD1 CASSGDRAQYEAFF TGTGCCAGCAGTGGAGACAGGGCGCAATATGAAGCTTTCTTT
TRBJ2-4 TRBV12-3/TRBV12-4 few - CASSSAGAKNIQYF TGTGCCAGCAGCTCAGCGGGAGCCAAAAACATTCAGTACTTC
TRBJ1-2 TRBV3-1 many - CASSQDRQGYGYTF TGTGCCAGCAGCCAAGATCGGCAGGGTTATGGCTACACCTTC
TRBJ2-3 TRBV11-2 - TRBD2 CASSSPGLAGGYTDTQYF TGTGCCAGCAGCTCCCCAGGACTAGCGGGAGGGTACACAGATACGCAGTATTTT
TRBJ2-7 TRBV28 many TRBD2 CASLETSGSYEQYF TGTGCCAGCCTCGAGACTAGCGGGTCGTACGAGCAGTACTTC
TRBJ2-1 TRBV28 - - CASSRRGVIGNEQFF TGTGCCAGCTCCAGAAGGGGGGTTATCGGCAATGAGCAGTTCTTC
TRBJ2-1 TRBV6-1 - TRBD2 CATSRGTTSYNEQFF TGTGCCACCAGCCGGGGGACTACCTCCTACAATGAGCAGTTCTTC
TRBJ1-5 TRBV4-2 - - CASSLGHSSNQPQHF TGTGCCAGCAGCCTCGGACATTCTTCGAATCAGCCCCAGCATTTT
TRBJ1-2 TRBV6-1 many - CASSQNQGWRGYTF TGTGCCAGCAGTCAAAATCAGGGGTGGCGTGGCTACACCTTC
TRBJ2-2 TRBV3-1 - - CASSREERSTGELFF TGTGCCAGCAGCCGTGAGGAGCGGAGCACCGGGGAGCTGTTTTTT
TRBJ2-1 TRBV12-3/TRBV12-4 - - CASRWGVTTTPYNEQFF TGTGCCAGCAGGTGGGGAGTGACGACTACACCTTACAATGAGCAGTTCTTC
TRBJ2-1 TRBV12-3/TRBV12-4 many - CASSFSATTGRDEQFF TGTGCCAGCAGTTTTAGTGCGACTACGGGACGGGATGAGCAGTTCTTC
TRBJ1-5 TRBV25-1 - - CASSPGSPEPQHF TGTGCCAGCAGTCCAGGTAGCCCCGAGCCCCAGCATTTT
TRBJ2-1 TRBV7-8 - - CASSRGLSNPNEQFF TGTGCCAGCAGCCGGGGACTTAGCAATCCAAATGAGCAGTTCTTC
TRBJ1-4 TRBV30 many - CAWSGAVDNEKLFF TGTGCCTGGAGTGGGGCAGTGGATAATGAAAAACTGTTTTTT
TRBJ2-7 TRBV7-2 many - CASSLVAGYEQYF TGTGCCAGCAGCTTAGTGGCGGGCTACGAGCAGTACTTC
TRBJ2-5 TRBV3-1 - TRBD1 CASSLAGGAKETQYF TGTGCCAGCAGTTTAGCAGGGGGCGCAAAGGAGACCCAGTACTTC
TRBJ2-7 TRBV20-1 many - CSARGSGRLGEQYF TGCAGTGCTAGAGGCAGTGGGCGTCTGGGAGAGCAGTACTTC
TRBJ2-7 TRBV2 - - CASSGQVAEQYF TGTGCCAGCAGTGGACAAGTAGCCGAGCAGTACTTC
TRBJ1-2 TRBV12-3/TRBV12-4 - - CASKVGPVPGWGYTF TGTGCCAGCAAAGTCGGACCAGTCCCAGGATGGGGCTACACCTTC
TRBJ1-2 TRBV7-8 many - CASSPGVRYTF TGTGCCAGCAGCCCAGGGGTACGCTACACCTTC
TRBJ2-6 TRBV4-1 - - CASSSWGSGANVLTF TGCGCCAGCAGCTCTTGGGGCTCTGGGGCCAACGTCCTGACTTTC
TRBJ2-1 TRBV28 few TRBD2 CASSLWTSGGSGEQFF TGTGCCAGCAGTTTATGGACTAGCGGGGGTTCAGGGGAGCAGTTCTTC
TRBJ1-5 TRBV20-1 many - CSARPGVGNQPQHF TGCAGTGCTAGACCAGGGGTCGGCAATCAGCCCCAGCATTTT
TRBJ2-7 TRBV5-1 many - CASSFGSSYEQYF TGCGCCAGCAGCTTCGGTAGTTCCTACGAGCAGTACTTC
TRBJ2-7 TRBV5-6 few TRBD2 CASSLRGGEQYF TGTGCCAGCAGCCTTCGGGGGGGCGAGCAGTACTTC
TRBJ2-7 TRBV2 many - CASNPRRGRDEQYF TGTGCCAGCAACCCCAGGAGAGGGAGAGACGAGCAGTACTTC
TRBJ2-1 TRBV12-3/TRBV12-4 few - CASSFSEQFF TGTGCCAGCAGTTTTAGTGAGCAGTTCTTC
TRBJ2-7 TRBV7-9 - - CASSLALRGMNSQGSNEQYF TGTGCCAGCAGCTTAGCGCTAAGAGGGATGAATAGCCAGGGGTCAAACGAGCAGTACTTC
TRBJ2-3 TRBV7-9 few TRBD2 CASSLAGTSGSPDTQYF TGTGCCAGCAGCTTAGCGGGGACTAGCGGGAGTCCAGATACGCAGTATTTT
TRBJ2-1 TRBV3-1 few - CASSHGGAVYNEQFF TGTGCCAGCAGCCACGGCGGGGCCGTCTACAATGAGCAGTTCTTC
TRBJ1-4 TRBV27 - - CASRTALEQGTNEKLFF TGTGCCAGCAGAACCGCCCTGGAACAGGGAACTAATGAAAAACTGTTTTTT
TRBJ2-3 TRBV4-2 - TRBD2 CASSQVPFGGRPTDTQYF TGTGCCAGCAGCCAAGTCCCATTCGGCGGGAGGCCCACAGATACGCAGTATTTT
TRBJ1-3 TRBV10-3 - - CAISDRVGNTIYF TGTGCCATCAGTGACAGGGTCGGAAACACCATATATTTT
TRBJ1-1 TRBV6-1 few TRBD1 CASRRIQGRLTEAFF TGTGCCAGCAGGCGAATACAGGGGCGTTTAACTGAAGCTTTCTTT
TRBJ1-1 TRBV7-9 few - CASSQNTDEAFF TGTGCCAGCAGCCAGAATACAGATGAAGCTTTCTTT
TRBJ1-2 TRBV29-1 few - CSAYRPGGGGYTF TGCAGCGCGTACAGGCCTGGAGGAGGTGGCTACACCTTC
TRBJ1-1 TRBV6-1 few - CASTQGGGRTEAFF TGTGCCAGCACCCAGGGCGGGGGCCGCACTGAAGCTTTCTTT
TRBJ2-2 TRBV6-1 few - CASRGPGELFF TGTGCCAGCAGAGGGCCCGGGGAGCTGTTTTTT
TRBJ2-7 TRBV6-1 many - CASSLTYAAASYEQYF TGTGCCAGCAGTTTAACCTACGCGGCAGCCTCCTACGAGCAGTACTTC
TRBJ2-7 TRBV29-1 - - CSVADNTYEQYF TGCAGCGTTGCCGACAACACCTACGAGCAGTACTTC
TRBJ2-3 TRBV18 - - CASSPPELSTQYF TGTGCCAGCTCACCACCAGAGCTATCGACGCAGTATTTT
TRBJ2-7 TRBV7-9 - TRBD2 CASSLLSGLAGYEQYF TGTGCCAGCAGCTTATTAAGCGGACTAGCGGGTTACGAGCAGTACTTC
TRBJ1-1 TRBV5-6 few - CASSPQGLSEAFF TGTGCCAGCAGCCCGCAGGGGTTGTCTGAAGCTTTCTTT
TRBJ1-2 TRBV2 many - CASSEGWGLNYGYTF TGTGCCAGCAGTGAAGGGTGGGGGCTTAACTATGGCTACACCTTC
TRBJ2-1 TRBV5-1 - - CASSSPPARLSYNEQFF TGCGCCAGCAGCTCGCCTCCTGCGCGCCTCTCCTACAATGAGCAGTTCTTC
TRBJ2-1 TRBV5-1 few TRBD2 CASSLNWRERGNEQFF TGCGCCAGCAGCTTGAATTGGCGGGAGCGGGGAAATGAGCAGTTCTTC
TRBJ2-5 TRBV29-1 many - CSVQGGGETQYF TGCAGCGTTCAAGGAGGCGGGGAGACCCAGTACTTC
TRBJ2-1 TRBV7-3 few TRBD2 CASSPGTSGRSNEQFF TGTGCCAGCAGCCCAGGGACTAGCGGGAGAAGTAATGAGCAGTTCTTC
TRBJ1-2 TRBV20-1 few - CSARDLQYGYTF TGCAGTGCTAGAGATCTACAGTATGGCTACACCTTC